Listed here are 11 T cell receptor beta chains from one sample, sequenced in a study of naive and memory T cell subsets. The SP2 primer and nested alpha and beta constant region primers amplified ligated cDNA in four rounds. TCRdb redid the calling of the 5' RACE reads with MiXCR, one entry per CDR3 protein. The sample has 60,000 or so distinct CDR3 sequences, 7.2% seen once; the top ten hold around 9.7%. An oligonucleotide containing a UMI was ligated to the 3' end of TCR cDNA. The receptors stem from a male donor in good health.

This clonotype was counted ten times or more. V usage is TRBV12-5 and J usage is TRBJ2-7; D perhaps matches TRBD1 (5 bases). This CDR3 is built from 16 residues. Germline V gives CDR1 LGHNT, CDR2 FRNRAP. V gave up 6 bases and J gave up 0 bases, with 18 bases separating them. The CDR3 DNA is TGTGCTAGTGGCCCTAATATGACAGTGCTCTCCTACGAGCAGTACTTC. Its translation: CASGPNMTVLSYEQYF. Looking up the rest from reference TRBV12-5 and TRBJ2-7 gives the full variable domain: DARVTQTPRHKVTEMGQEVTMRCQPILGHNTVFWYRQTMMQGLELLAYFRNRAPLDDSGMPKDRFSAEMPDATLATLKIQPSEPRDSAVYFCASGPNMTVLSYEQYFGPGTRLTVT.

The J gene is TRBJ2-3, the V gene TRBV30, with D unresolved. Per the germline V gene, CDR1 is GTSNPN and CDR2 is SVGIG (reference sequence). This CDR3 spans 16 amino acids. V shed 7 bases and J shed 2 bases, with 22 bases lying between them. The CDR3 sequence: CALLTPFGGNTDTQYF. The CDR3 DNA sequence: TGTGCCTTGTTAACCCCGTTTGGTGGGAACACAGATACGCAGTATTTT. The full variable domain, in which reference TRBV30 and TRBJ2-3 provide the parts outside the CDR3, is SQTIHQWPATLVQPVGSPLSLECTVEGTSNPNLYWYRQAAGRGLQLLFYSVGIGQISSEVPQNLSASRPQDRQFILSSKKLLLSDSGFYLCALLTPFGGNTDTQYFGPGTRLTVL.

About this clonotype: A much larger clone differs by one base, so this may be a read error. The V call is TRBV11-2, the J call TRBJ2-2, with 9 bases matching TRBD1. Germline V gene data show CDR1 as SGHAT and CDR2 as FQNNGV. CDR3 length: 16 residues. CDR3 amino acids: CASSPRTGVNTVELFF. DNA of the CDR3: TGTGCCAGCAGCCCTAGGACAGGGGTAAACACCGTGGAGCTGTTTTTT.

This clonotype was seen a handful of times. J is TRBJ2-1 and V is TRBV7-8; D remains ambiguous. The CDR3 extends over 15 amino acids. Deletions cut 0 bases from V and 0 bases from J, with 6 bases between. Germline assignment: CDR1 SGHVS and CDR2 FQNEAQ. The CDR3 DNA is TGTGCCAGCAGCTTAGCCTTCACCTCCTACAATGAGCAGTTCTTC. Translation: CASSLAFTSYNEQFF.

The table lists this clonotype with many counts. J is TRBJ2-6 and V is TRBV5-6; D is possibly TRBD2 (5 bases). CDR1 is SGHDT, CDR2 YYEEEE, per germline. V was trimmed by 4 bases and J by 2 bases, leaving 16 bases between them. The CDR3 is made up of 17 amino acids. CDR3 protein: CASSPIVSSAGANVLTF. The CDR3 DNA reads as TGTGCCAGCAGCCCCATTGTTAGTAGCGCTGGGGCCAACGTCCTGACTTTC. The whole variable domain, filled in from reference TRBV5-6 and TRBJ2-6, reads DAGVTQSPTHLIKTRGQQVTLRCSPKSGHDTVSWYQQALGQGPQFIFQYYEEEERQRGNFPDRFSGHQFPNYSSELNVNALLLGDSALYLCASSPIVSSAGANVLTFGAGSRLTVL.

This clonotype was seen at least ten times. The rearrangement links TRBV20-1 to TRBJ2-1; possible D gene TRBD2, 5 bases. V shed 3 bases and J shed 0 bases, with 18 bases lying between them. Germline V gene sequence: CDR1 DFQATT, CDR2 SNEGSKA (reference sequence). The length of the CDR3 is 17 residues. In DNA, the CDR3 is TGCAGTGCTAGCCCTGCCGGCGAGGGAACCTCCTACAATGAGCAGTTCTTC. Translated: CSASPAGEGTSYNEQFF.

A few counts support this clonotype. The chain has TRBV25-1 and TRBJ2-5, with TRBD2 matching over 7 bases. Germline CDR1 is MGHDK and CDR2 is SYGVNS. The CDR3 sequence is 16 residues long. The V gene end was trimmed by 1 base and the J gene end by 5 bases; junction bases not matched to a gene: 10. CDR3 in DNA: TGTGCCAGCAGTGAATGGACTAGTTCATATCGGGAGACCCAGTACTTC. Translating gives CASSEWTSSYRETQYF.

This chain uses TRBV4-2 with TRBJ2-2; D gene unclear. This CDR3 contains 15 residues. The V end was cut by 1 base, the J end by 7 bases, with 13 bases between. The germline gives CDR1 LGHNA, CDR2 YNFKEQ. In DNA form, the CDR3 reads TGTGCCAGCAGCCAAGGACGAGACGACGTCGGGGAGCTGTTTTTT. Translating it yields CASSQGRDDVGELFF.

This clonotype is medium-sized. The rearrangement links TRBV6-5 to TRBJ1-2; 11 bases align to TRBD1. Germline CDR1 MNHEY, CDR2 SVGAGI. Trimming took 0 bases from V and 4 from J; bases not matched to a gene: 16. There are 20 residues in the CDR3. CDR3 sequence: CASSYSTVGTGGVGFYGYTF. The DNA of the CDR3 is TGTGCCAGCAGTTACTCGACAGTCGGGACAGGGGGAGTTGGATTCTATGGCTACACCTTC.

This clonotype came up many times. The chain has TRBV30 and TRBJ2-5; D gene ambiguous. The CDR3 is 13 residues long. Germline V gives CDR1 GTSNPN, CDR2 SVGIG (reference sequence). With 4 bases removed from V and 5 bases from J, the gap between germline ends came to 14 bases. The CDR3 region has the DNA TGTGCCTGGACCCTTGAGCAGACCGAGACCCAGTACTTC. Amino acids: CAWTLEQTETQYF.

This clonotype was detected a few times. V is TRBV12-3 or TRBV12-4 and J is TRBJ1-1, with D unclear. Trimming pared 4 bases from V and 2 bases from J, leaving 14 bases between. The CDR3 is made up of 15 amino acids. Written as DNA, the CDR3 is TGTGCCAGCAGTTCATCAGACACGCTAAACACTGAAGCTTTCTTT. It encodes CASSSSDTLNTEAFF.